One T cell receptor beta chain is described in this entry. It has no known antigen specificity. No base quality information exists; no much larger clone differs at one position. Each collaborating institution followed its own protocols to collect whole blood in K2EDTA tubes. For TCRbeta analysis, collaborators shipped samples as frozen whole blood, isolated PBMCs, or DNA extracted from either of those sample types. This entry comes from a study of blood T cell repertoires in COVID-19 (TCRdb year 2020). Describing the broader study: Samples from collaborators originated in the United States, Italy and Spain and spanned both the acute and convalescent phases of COVID-19. The material from the prospective study consisted of cDNA or gDNA derived from T cells, B-cell-depleted T cells, or PBMCs. The dataset comprised deeply sampled blood TCRbeta repertoires from subjects exposed to, actively infected with, or recovered from COVID-19. A freely available public database, intended as a resource for researchers studying the immune response to SARS-CoV-2, is where the repertoires were released. Samples came from the ongoing ImmuneRACE study (first 160 participants) plus 1,254 subjects from 6 global collaborators. A de-identified subject ID, COVID-19 status, age in years and sex were almost always included in the sample metadata. HLA class I and class II types, where available, came from metadata supplied by the sample provider rather than from assay-based typing.

What the study reported, not specific to this receptor: How much clinical and demographic metadata was included differed by source and by participant, and the metadata was provided uncurated.

TCRbeta CDR3 regions were amplified from genomic DNA by means of the immunoSEQ Assay, a bias-controlled multiplex PCR. From the authors' description of their analysis: The number of nucleated cells in each sample was estimated from the amplification of reference gene primers within the assay. To quantify the absolute abundance of each unique TCRbeta CDR3 rearrangement, sequence reads were collapsed and filtered. For each sample, productive Simpson clonality was calculated as the square root of Simpson's diversity index over productive rearrangements. The immuneACCESS repertoire file appears here via TCRdb, limited to in-frame rearrangements. These files lack a portion of the clones; in checked studies, under half of the deficit traces to unresolved V genes, and the cause of the others is not known. The V and J calls and clone size are taken from that table; D and trimming were inferred from the DNA. Present in this sample are 60,000 to 75,000 clones, 70% to 90% of which were seen just once. The top ten hold 2% of the sample.

Deletion took 6 bases off V and 7 bases off J, with a span of 13 bases between the germline ends. Taken from the germline V gene (reference sequence), the CDR1 and CDR2 loops are LNHDA and SQIVND. Inclusive of the bounding cysteine and phenylalanine, the CDR3 is 14 residues long. The CDR3 DNA has 42 bases and is translated from base 1. Sequencing was performed on peripheral blood. The TCR sequence derives from a man aged 30 to 39 with acute or convalescent COVID-19. The chain uses TRBV19 and TRBJ1-6; 6 matching bases give a weak D call of TRBD1. The CDR3 loop reads CASRVGQPNSPLHF. The nucleotide sequence is given as TGTGCCAGTAGAGTTGGACAGCCAAATTCACCCCTCCACTTT.